This T cell receptor beta chain was identified during a study of blood T cell repertoires in COVID-19. Across the study: The samples span acute and convalescent COVID-19 from the United States, Italy and Spain.

The table came from immunoSEQ multiplex PCR; TCRdb's copy has only in-frame clones and leaves some out. The data show 200,000 to 300,000 clones, approximately 86% seen once. The CDR3 is 21 amino acids. Trimming left V 2 bases short and J 4 bases short, with 31 bases between. CDR1 is SGHVS and CDR2 is FQNEAQ in the germline V gene. This sequence joins TRBV7-8 and TRBJ2-3, with D perhaps TRBD2 (6 bases). The sequenced sample was peripheral blood. The source is a human donor in a cohort sampled during active COVID-19. CDR3 region: CASSLRAARGFFGGTSDTQYF. The CDR3 nucleotides are TGTGCCAGCAGCTTAAGGGCGGCTCGGGGGTTTTTCGGGGGAACTTCAGATACGCAGTATTTT.